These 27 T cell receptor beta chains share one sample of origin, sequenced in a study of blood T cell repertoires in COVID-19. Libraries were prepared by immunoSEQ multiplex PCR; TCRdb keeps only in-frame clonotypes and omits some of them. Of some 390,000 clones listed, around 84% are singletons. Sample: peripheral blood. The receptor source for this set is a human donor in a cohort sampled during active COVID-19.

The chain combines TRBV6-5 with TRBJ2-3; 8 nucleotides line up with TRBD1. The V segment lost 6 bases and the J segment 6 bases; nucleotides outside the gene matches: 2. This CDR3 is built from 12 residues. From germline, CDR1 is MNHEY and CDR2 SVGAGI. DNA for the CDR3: TGTGCCAGCAGGAGACAGGGGGATACGCAGTATTTT. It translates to CASRRQGDTQYF.

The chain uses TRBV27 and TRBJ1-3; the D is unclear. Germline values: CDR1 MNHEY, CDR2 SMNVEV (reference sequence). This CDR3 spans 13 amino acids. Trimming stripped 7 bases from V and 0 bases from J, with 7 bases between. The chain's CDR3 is CASMLASGNTIYF. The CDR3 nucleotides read TGTGCCAGCATGCTAGCCTCTGGAAACACCATATATTTT.

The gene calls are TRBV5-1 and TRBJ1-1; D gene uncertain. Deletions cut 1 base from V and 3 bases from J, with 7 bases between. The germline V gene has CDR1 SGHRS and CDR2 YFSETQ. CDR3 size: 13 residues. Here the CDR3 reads CASSLNQDTEAFF. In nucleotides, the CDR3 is TGCGCCAGCAGCTTGAACCAGGACACTGAAGCTTTCTTT.

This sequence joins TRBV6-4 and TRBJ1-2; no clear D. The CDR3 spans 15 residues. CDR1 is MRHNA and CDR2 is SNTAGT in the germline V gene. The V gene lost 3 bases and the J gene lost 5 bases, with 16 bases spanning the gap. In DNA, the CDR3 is TGTGCCAGCAGTGAAAATATTGGTGAGGATTATGGCTACACCTTC. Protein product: CASSENIGEDYGYTF.

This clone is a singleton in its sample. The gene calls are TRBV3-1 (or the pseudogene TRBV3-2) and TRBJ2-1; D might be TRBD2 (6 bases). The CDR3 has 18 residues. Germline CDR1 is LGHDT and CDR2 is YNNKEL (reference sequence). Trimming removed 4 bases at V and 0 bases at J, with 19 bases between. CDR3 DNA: TGTGCCAGCAGCCTCCCACCGCTAGCGCCGACCTCCTACAATGAGCAGTTCTTC. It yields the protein CASSLPPLAPTSYNEQFF.

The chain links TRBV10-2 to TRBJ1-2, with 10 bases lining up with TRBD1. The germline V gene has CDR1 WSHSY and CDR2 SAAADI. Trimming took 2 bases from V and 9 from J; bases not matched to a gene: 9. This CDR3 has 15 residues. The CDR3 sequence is CASSEPGQGVWSYTF. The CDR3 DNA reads TGCGCCAGCAGTGAGCCCGGACAGGGGGTTTGGAGCTACACCTTC.

The CDR3 DNA reads as TGTGCCAGCAGAGACACCGTCTTAGGAAACACCATATATTTT. Translated: CASRDTVLGNTIYF. The chain joins TRBV28 to TRBJ1-3; D remains ambiguous. CDR3 length: 14 residues. V gave up 6 bases and J gave up 4 bases, with 13 bases separating them. From germline, CDR1 is MDHEN and CDR2 SYDVKM.

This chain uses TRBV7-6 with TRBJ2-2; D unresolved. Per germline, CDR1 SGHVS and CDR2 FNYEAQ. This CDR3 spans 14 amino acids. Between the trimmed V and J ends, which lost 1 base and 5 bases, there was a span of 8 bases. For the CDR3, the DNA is TGTGCCAGCAGCTTAGACTCCGGGACCGGGGAGCTGTTTTTT. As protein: CASSLDSGTGELFF.

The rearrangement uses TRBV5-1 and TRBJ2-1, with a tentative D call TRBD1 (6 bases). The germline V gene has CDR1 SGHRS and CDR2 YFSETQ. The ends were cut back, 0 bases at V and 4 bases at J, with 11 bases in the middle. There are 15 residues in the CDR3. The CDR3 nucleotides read TGCGCCAGCAGCTTGGGGGGGCGTGCATACAATGAGCAGTTCTTC. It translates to CASSLGGRAYNEQFF.

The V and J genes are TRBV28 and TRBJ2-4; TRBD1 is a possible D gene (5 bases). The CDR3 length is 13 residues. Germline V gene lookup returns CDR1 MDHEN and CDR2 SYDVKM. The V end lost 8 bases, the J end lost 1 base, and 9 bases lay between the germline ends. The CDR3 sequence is CASGARAKNIQYF. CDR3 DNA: TGTGCCAGCGGGGCTAGGGCCAAAAACATTCAGTACTTC. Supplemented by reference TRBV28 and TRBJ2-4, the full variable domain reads DVKVTQSSRYLVKRTGEKVFLECVQDMDHENMFWYRQDPGLGLRLIYFSYDVKMKEKGDIPEGYSVSREKKERFSLILESASTNQTSMYLCASGARAKNIQYFGAGTRLSVL.

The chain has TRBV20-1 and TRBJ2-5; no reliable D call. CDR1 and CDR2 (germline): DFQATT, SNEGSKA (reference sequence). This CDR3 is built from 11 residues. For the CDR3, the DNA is TGCACCGGGTTGGCAAAAGAGACCCAGTACTTC. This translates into CTGLAKETQYF.

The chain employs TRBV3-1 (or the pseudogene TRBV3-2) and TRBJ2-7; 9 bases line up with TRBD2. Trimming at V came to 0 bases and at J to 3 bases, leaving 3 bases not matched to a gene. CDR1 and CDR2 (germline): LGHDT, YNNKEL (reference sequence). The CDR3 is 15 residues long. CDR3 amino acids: CASSQDLAGRYEQYF. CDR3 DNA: TGTGCCAGCAGCCAAGACCTAGCGGGGCGCTACGAGCAGTACTTC.

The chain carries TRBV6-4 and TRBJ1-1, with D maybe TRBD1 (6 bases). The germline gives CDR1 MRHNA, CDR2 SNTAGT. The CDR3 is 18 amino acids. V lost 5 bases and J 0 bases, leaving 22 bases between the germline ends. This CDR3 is CASSRLGEGVPVNTEAFF. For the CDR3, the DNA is TGTGCCAGCAGTCGCCTCGGTGAGGGGGTCCCCGTGAACACTGAAGCTTTCTTT.

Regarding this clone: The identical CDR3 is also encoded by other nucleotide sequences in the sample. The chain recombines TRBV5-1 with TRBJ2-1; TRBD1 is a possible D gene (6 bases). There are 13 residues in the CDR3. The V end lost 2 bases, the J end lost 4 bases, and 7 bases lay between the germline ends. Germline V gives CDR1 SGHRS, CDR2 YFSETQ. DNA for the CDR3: TGCGCCAGCAGCTTAGGACAGTACAATGAGCAGTTCTTC. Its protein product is CASSLGQYNEQFF.

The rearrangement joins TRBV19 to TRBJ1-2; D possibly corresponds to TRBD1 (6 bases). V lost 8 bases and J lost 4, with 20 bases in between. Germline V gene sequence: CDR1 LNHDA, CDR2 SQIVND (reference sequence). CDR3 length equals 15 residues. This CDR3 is CASQTTGSVFYGYTF. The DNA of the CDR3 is TGTGCCAGTCAGACCACAGGGAGCGTCTTCTATGGCTACACCTTC.

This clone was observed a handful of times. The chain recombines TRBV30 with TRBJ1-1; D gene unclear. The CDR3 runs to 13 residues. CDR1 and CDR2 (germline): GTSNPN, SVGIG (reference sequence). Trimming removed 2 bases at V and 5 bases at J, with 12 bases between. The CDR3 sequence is CAWSPLLRTEAFF. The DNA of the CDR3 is TGTGCCTGGAGTCCCCTCCTCAGGACTGAAGCTTTCTTT. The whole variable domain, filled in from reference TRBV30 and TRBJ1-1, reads SQTIHQWPATLVQPVGSPLSLECTVEGTSNPNLYWYRQAAGRGLQLLFYSVGIGQISSEVPQNLSASRPQDRQFILSSKKLLLSDSGFYLCAWSPLLRTEAFFGQGTRLTVV.

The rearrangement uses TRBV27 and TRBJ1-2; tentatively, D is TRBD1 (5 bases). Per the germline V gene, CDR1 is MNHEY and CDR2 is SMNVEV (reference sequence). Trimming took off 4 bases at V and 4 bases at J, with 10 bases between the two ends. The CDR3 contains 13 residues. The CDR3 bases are TGTGCCAGCAGTTCCAGGGAATCCTATGGCTACACCTTC. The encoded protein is CASSSRESYGYTF.

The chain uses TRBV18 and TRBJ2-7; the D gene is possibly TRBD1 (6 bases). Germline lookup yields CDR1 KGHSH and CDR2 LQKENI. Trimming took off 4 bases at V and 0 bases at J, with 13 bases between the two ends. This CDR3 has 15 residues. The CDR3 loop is CASSLTGLSSYEQYF. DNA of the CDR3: TGTGCCAGCTCACTCACAGGGTTGAGCTCCTACGAGCAGTACTTC.

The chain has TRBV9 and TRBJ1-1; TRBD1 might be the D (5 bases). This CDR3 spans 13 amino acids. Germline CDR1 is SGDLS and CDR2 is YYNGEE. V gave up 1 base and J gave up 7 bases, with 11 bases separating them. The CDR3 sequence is CASSVWGDGEAFF. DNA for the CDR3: TGTGCCAGCAGCGTATGGGGCGACGGTGAAGCTTTCTTT.

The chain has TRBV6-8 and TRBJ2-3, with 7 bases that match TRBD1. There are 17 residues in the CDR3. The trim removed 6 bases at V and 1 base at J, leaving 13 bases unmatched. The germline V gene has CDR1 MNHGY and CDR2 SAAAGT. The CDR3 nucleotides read TGTGCCAGCAGGCGAATCAGGGGGACCTCCCGCACAGATACGCAGTATTTT. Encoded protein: CASRRIRGTSRTDTQYF.

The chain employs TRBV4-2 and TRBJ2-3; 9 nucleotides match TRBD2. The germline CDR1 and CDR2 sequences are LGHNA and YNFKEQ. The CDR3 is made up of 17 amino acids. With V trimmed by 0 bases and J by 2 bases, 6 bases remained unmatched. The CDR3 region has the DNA TGTGCCAGCAGCCAAGATAGCGCGGGAGGGATCACAGATACGCAGTATTTT. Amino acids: CASSQDSAGGITDTQYF.

The chain's CDR3 is CASSLDGRETNEQFF. The CDR3 DNA is TGCGCCAGCAGCTTGGATGGGCGGGAGACCAATGAGCAGTTCTTC. The chain recombines TRBV5-1 with TRBJ2-1, with TRBD2 matching 7 bases. V shed 0 bases, J shed 6 bases, and the junction held 6 bases outside the gene matches. Looked up from germline, CDR1 is SGHRS and CDR2 is YFSETQ. CDR3 size: 15 residues.

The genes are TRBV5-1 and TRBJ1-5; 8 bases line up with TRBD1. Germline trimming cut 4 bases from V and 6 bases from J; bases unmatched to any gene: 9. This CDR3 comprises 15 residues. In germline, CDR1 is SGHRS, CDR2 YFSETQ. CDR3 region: CASSPGQGLTQPQHF. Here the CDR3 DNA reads TGCGCCAGCAGCCCAGGACAGGGCCTAACTCAGCCCCAGCATTTT.

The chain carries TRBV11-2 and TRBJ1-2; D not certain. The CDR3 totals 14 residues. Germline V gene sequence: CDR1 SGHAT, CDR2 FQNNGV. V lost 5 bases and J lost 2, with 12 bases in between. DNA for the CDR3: TGTGCCAGCAGCCGTGCAGGTTTCAACTATGGCTACACCTTC. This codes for CASSRAGFNYGYTF. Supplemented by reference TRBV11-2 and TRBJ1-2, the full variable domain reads EAGVAQSPRYKIIEKRQSVAFWCNPISGHATLYWYQQILGQGPKLLIQFQNNGVVDDSQLPKDRFSAERLKGVDSTLKIQPAKLEDSAVYLCASSRAGFNYGYTFGSGTRLTVV.

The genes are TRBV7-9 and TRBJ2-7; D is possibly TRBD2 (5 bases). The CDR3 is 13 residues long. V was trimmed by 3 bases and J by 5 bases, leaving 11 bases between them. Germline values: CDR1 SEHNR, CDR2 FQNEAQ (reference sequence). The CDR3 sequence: CASSLSLGNEQYF. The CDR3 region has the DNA TGTGCCAGCAGCTTGTCACTAGGAAACGAGCAGTACTTC.

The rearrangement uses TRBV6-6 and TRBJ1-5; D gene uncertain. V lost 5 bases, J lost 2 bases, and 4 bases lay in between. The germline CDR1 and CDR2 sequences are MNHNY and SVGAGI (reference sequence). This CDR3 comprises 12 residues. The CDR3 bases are TGTGCCAGCAGTCCCGGCAATCAGCCCCAGCATTTT. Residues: CASSPGNQPQHF.

CDR3 nucleotide sequence: TGTGCCACCAGCAGAGGGCCGGGGGGGTGGACAGCCAGATACGAGCAGTACTTC. This translates into CATSRGPGGWTARYEQYF. This chain links TRBV15 with TRBJ2-7, with 8 bases aligning to TRBD2. Germline V gives CDR1 LNHNV, CDR2 YYDKDF (reference sequence). Trimming took 1 base from V and 4 from J; bases not matched to a gene: 15. This CDR3 contains 18 residues.